What follows are 26 T cell receptor beta chains derived from one specimen sequenced in a study of T-cell reconstitution after alpha-beta-depleted transplantation in children. The TCRbeta library was prepared with unique molecular identifiers. One entry per CDR3 protein results from TCRdb running MiXCR on the PCR reads. The sample shows 250,000 or so distinct CDR3 sequences, about 24% of them seen only once. The sequences come from PBMCs, mostly from graft donor cells, collected 360 days after TCRalphabeta/CD19-depleted stem cell transplant. The receptors stem from a female patient aged 2-9 years who had a stem cell transplant for congenital amegakaryocytic thrombocytopenia, so the T cells may come from the graft donor.

V usage is TRBV4-1 and J usage is TRBJ2-3, with 14 positions matching TRBD2. Germline lookup yields CDR1 MGHRA and CDR2 YSYEKL. This CDR3 is 21 amino acids long. The V segment lost 1 base and the J segment 6 bases; nucleotides outside the gene matches: 18. CDR3: CASSQAFRTSGRPGWSDTQYF. In DNA, the CDR3 is TGCGCCAGCAGCCAAGCTTTCCGGACTAGCGGGAGGCCAGGTTGGTCTGATACGCAGTATTTT.

This chain's CDR3 is CASSLLARALAEAFF. CDR3 sequence (DNA): TGTGCCAGCTCACTGTTGGCGCGGGCGCTCGCTGAAGCTTTCTTT. The chain recombines TRBV18 with TRBJ1-1, with D hard to call. Germline V lookup: CDR1 KGHSH, CDR2 LQKENI. Between the trimmed V and J ends, which lost 4 bases and 6 bases, there was a span of 18 bases. The CDR3 runs to 15 residues.

This clonotype was detected ten times or more. This chain uses TRBV29-1 with TRBJ2-7; no firm D call. The CDR3 runs to 10 residues. Trimming left V 1 base short and J 6 bases short, with 4 bases between. Germline V gene data show CDR1 as SQVTM and CDR2 as ANQGSEA. Here the CDR3 DNA reads TGCAGCGTTGAAGCCGGCGAGCAGTACTTC. Translated, it gives CSVEAGEQYF.

J is TRBJ2-1 and V is TRBV5-1; weak D call: TRBD2 (6 bases). V was cut by 4 bases and J by 0 bases, with 8 bases left in between. Germline V CDR1 and CDR2: SGHRS, YFSETQ. This CDR3 comprises 14 residues. CDR3 sequence reads: CASSPGDSYNEQFF. The CDR3 nucleotides are TGCGCCAGCAGCCCGGGGGACTCCTACAATGAGCAGTTCTTC.

This clonotype showed up just a few times. CDR3 loop: CASSWVLRDRGRNEQFF. Here the CDR3 DNA reads TGCGCCAGCAGCTGGGTACTCCGGGACAGGGGGCGAAATGAGCAGTTCTTC. The gene calls are TRBV5-1 and TRBJ2-1; 12 bases align to TRBD1. The CDR3 consists of 17 residues. After removal of 3 bases from V and 7 bases from J, the junction contained 11 bases not matched to a gene. CDR1 is SGHRS and CDR2 is YFSETQ in the germline V gene.

The chain uses TRBV6-1 and TRBJ1-5; tentative D call: TRBD1 (6 bases). The CDR3 has 13 amino acids. Germline V CDR1 and CDR2: MNHNS, SASEGT. V lost 0 bases, J lost 7 bases, and 7 bases lay in between. CDR3 nucleotide sequence: TGTGCCAGCAGTGAAGCCAGGGGACAGCCCCAGCATTTT. Translating it yields CASSEARGQPQHF.

The genes are TRBV27 and TRBJ1-4; the match to TRBD1 covers 7 bases. Looked up from germline, CDR1 is MNHEY and CDR2 is SMNVEV (reference sequence). The CDR3 extends over 14 amino acids. Trimming removed 4 bases from V and 5 bases from J; junction bases left unmatched: 4. The chain's CDR3 is CASSSDRYNEKLFF. The CDR3 DNA reads TGTGCCAGCAGTTCGGACAGGTACAATGAAAAACTGTTTTTT.

A few counts support this clonotype. The chain joins TRBV28 to TRBJ2-3; 9 bases are shared with TRBD2. The CDR3 spans 15 residues. The trim removed 3 bases at V and 4 bases at J, leaving 5 bases unmatched. Germline V gene sequence: CDR1 MDHEN, CDR2 SYDVKM. CDR3 sequence: CASSFSSGMADTQYF. The CDR3 nucleotides are TGTGCCAGCAGTTTTTCTAGCGGGATGGCAGATACGCAGTATTTT.

This clonotype was seen a few times. The V call is TRBV12-3 or TRBV12-4, the J call TRBJ2-2; D unresolved. There are 17 residues in the CDR3. The V gene lost 0 bases and the J gene lost 4 bases, with 15 bases spanning the gap. CDR3 bases: TGTGCCAGCAGTTTAGCTAGCAGGTCAAGAGCCACCGGGGAGCTGTTTTTT. Translating it yields CASSLASRSRATGELFF.

This chain joins TRBV5-1 and TRBJ1-1, with 8 bases aligning to TRBD1. Germline lookup yields CDR1 SGHRS and CDR2 YFSETQ. This CDR3 region has 15 residues. The ends lost 2 bases at V and 4 bases at J; junction bases unmatched: 7. The CDR3 region is CASSFRRTGSTEAFF. The CDR3 bases are TGCGCCAGCAGCTTCCGCCGGACAGGGTCCACTGAAGCTTTCTTT.

This clonotype was picked up a small number of times. The J gene is TRBJ1-2, the V gene TRBV4-1, with a possible D match to TRBD1 (6 bases). CDR3 length equals 15 residues. The ends were cut back, 0 bases at V and 3 bases at J, with 11 bases in the middle. Per germline, CDR1 MGHRA and CDR2 YSYEKL. Written as DNA, the CDR3 is TGCGCCAGCAGCCAAGAGGACTGGACAGACTATGGCTACACCTTC. This codes for CASSQEDWTDYGYTF.

This clonotype was seen once. The gene calls are TRBV18 and TRBJ1-4, with 7 positions matching TRBD1. Per germline, CDR1 KGHSH and CDR2 LQKENI. The CDR3 has 13 residues. J lost 17 bases, V lost 3 bases, and 12 bases had no gene match. The CDR3 protein is CASSPSSTGFLFF. The CDR3 DNA is TGTGCCAGCTCACCCTCCTCGACAGGGTTTTTATTTTTT.

The genes are TRBV11-2 and TRBJ2-3; TRBD2 aligns across 9 bases. V dropped 4 bases and J dropped 1; count of bases not matched to a gene: 9. Per germline, CDR1 SGHAT and CDR2 FQNNGV. This CDR3 is built from 17 residues. The chain's CDR3 is CASSWERAGGRTDTQYF. CDR3 nucleotides: TGTGCCAGCAGCTGGGAACGAGCGGGAGGTCGCACAGATACGCAGTATTTT.

The V call is TRBV5-5, the J call TRBJ2-2; 7 bases are shared with TRBD1. The CDR3 covers 14 residues. Germline values: CDR1 SGHKS, CDR2 YYEKEE (reference sequence). After removal of 6 bases from V and 9 bases from J, the junction contained 11 bases not matched to a gene. The CDR3 nucleotides read TGTGCCAGCAACCAGGGACAGACCCACCGGGAGCTGTTTTTT. Translated, it gives CASNQGQTHRELFF.

This clonotype appeared a few times. The chain couples TRBV5-1 to TRBJ2-7; D not resolved. The length of the CDR3 is 13 residues. From germline, CDR1 is SGHRS and CDR2 YFSETQ. V was trimmed by 5 bases and J by 5 bases, leaving 14 bases between them. In nucleotides, the CDR3 is TGCGCCAGCAGGGGTAGGGAACACGACGAGCAGTACTTC. The encoded protein is CASRGREHDEQYF. Supplemented by reference TRBV5-1 and TRBJ2-7, the full variable domain reads KAGVTQTPRYLIKTRGQQVTLSCSPISGHRSVSWYQQTPGQGLQFLFEYFSETQRNKGNFPGRFSGRQFSNSRSEMNVSTLELGDSALYLCASRGREHDEQYFGPGTRLTVT.

V is TRBV15 and J is TRBJ1-1, with no clear D. CDR1 is LNHNV, CDR2 YYDKDF, per germline (reference sequence). Trimming removed 0 bases from V and 3 bases from J, with 14 bases in between. The length of the CDR3 is 16 residues. The CDR3 DNA sequence: TGTGCCACCAGCAGAGAGATTGCCCTTTCGGACACTGAAGCTTTCTTT. Its protein is CATSREIALSDTEAFF.

The chain employs TRBV28 and TRBJ1-4, with 9 bases aligning to TRBD1. This CDR3 spans 17 amino acids. V was pared by 3 bases and J by 1 base, with 6 bases of the junction left unmatched. Germline V lookup: CDR1 MDHEN, CDR2 SYDVKM. This CDR3 reads CASSLTGGQETNEKLFF. The DNA of the CDR3 is TGTGCCAGCAGTTTGACAGGGGGTCAGGAAACTAATGAAAAACTGTTTTTT.

In its sample, this clonotype was seen many times. Written as DNA, the CDR3 is TGCAGCGTCCGGACAGGGCACGAGCAGTACTTC. Its protein is CSVRTGHEQYF. This chain joins TRBV29-1 and TRBJ2-7, with 8 bases aligning to TRBD1. CDR1 is SQVTM and CDR2 is ANQGSEA in the germline V gene. Trimming took 6 bases from V and 5 from J; bases not matched to a gene: 3. The CDR3 contains 11 residues.

This clonotype has just a few counts. The chain employs TRBV4-2 and TRBJ2-3; possibly TRBD1 for D (6 bases). CDR3 size: 16 residues. Germline loops: CDR1 LGHNA, CDR2 YNFKEQ. V shed 1 base and J shed 2 bases, with 13 bases lying between them. The DNA for the CDR3 is TGTGCCAGCAGCCAAGGTAACAGGGTGGTCACAGATACGCAGTATTTT. Translation: CASSQGNRVVTDTQYF.

The V gene is TRBV6-1, the J gene TRBJ1-5; no definite D call. V lost 2 bases and J lost 1, with 6 bases in between. The CDR3 spans 14 residues. In germline, CDR1 is MNHNS, CDR2 SASEGT. CDR3 sequence reads: CASSESGSNQPQHF. The CDR3 nucleotides read TGTGCCAGCAGTGAATCTGGGAGCAATCAGCCCCAGCATTTT.

This rearrangement joins TRBV10-3 to TRBJ1-3; D uncertain. The CDR3 contains 15 residues. Germline V lookup: CDR1 ENHRY, CDR2 SYGVKD. V dropped 3 bases and J dropped 4 bases, with 13 bases sitting between them. The CDR3 protein is CAISEADISGNTIYF. The CDR3 DNA reads as TGTGCCATCAGTGAAGCCGACATCTCCGGAAACACCATATATTTT.

This chain links TRBV20-1 with TRBJ2-3, with TRBD2 identical over 12 bases. Germline V gene lookup returns CDR1 DFQATT and CDR2 SNEGSKA (reference sequence). V lost 5 bases, J lost 5 bases, and 8 bases stayed unmatched. The length of the CDR3 is 15 residues. Here the CDR3 reads CSARRLAGEVDTQYF. The CDR3 bases are TGCAGTGCTCGGCGACTAGCGGGGGAGGTAGATACGCAGTATTTT.

The V and J genes are TRBV5-1 and TRBJ2-7; perhaps TRBD2 as D (5 bases). The CDR3 is 15 residues long. V was clipped by 5 bases and J by 1 base, with 16 bases between them. CDR1 SGHRS and CDR2 YFSETQ come from the germline V gene. The CDR3: CASRLMSGRSYEQYF. In nucleotides, the CDR3 is TGCGCCAGCAGATTGATGAGCGGTAGATCCTACGAGCAGTACTTC.

In its sample, this clonotype was seen a few times. The chain has TRBV24-1 and TRBJ2-3; no definite D call. V was shortened by 2 bases and J by 1 base, with 3 bases between the two germline ends. The CDR3 covers 13 residues. The germline V gene has CDR1 KGHDR and CDR2 SFDVKD. In nucleotides, the CDR3 is TGTGCCACCAGTGATTGGGGCACAGATACGCAGTATTTT. It yields the protein CATSDWGTDTQYF.

The chain links TRBV20-1 to TRBJ1-1; D is unclear. Germline values: CDR1 DFQATT, CDR2 SNEGSKA (reference sequence). V lost 6 bases and J 4 bases, leaving 12 bases between the germline ends. The CDR3 is 12 amino acids. CDR3: CSAARRGTEAFF. CDR3 nucleotides: TGCAGTGCGGCCCGGCGTGGCACTGAAGCTTTCTTT.

The genes are TRBV4-2 and TRBJ2-1; D ambiguous. The CDR3 covers 15 residues. Germline V CDR1 and CDR2: LGHNA, YNFKEQ. Deletions cut 0 bases from V and 7 bases from J, with 13 bases between. CDR3 DNA: TGTGCCAGCAGCCAAGATCCTAGTTCGGGTAATGAGCAGTTCTTC. Protein sequence: CASSQDPSSGNEQFF.